This TCR beta chain was sequenced for a study of identical twins. Study-level results: Conclusions leaned on cross-sectional statistical analysis and did not track the same donors over time. Low generation probability was overrepresented in out-of-frame alpha sequences shared by twins.

About this clonotype itself: Its antigen is unknown.

This CDR3 is 18 amino acids long. Losses at the gene ends were 8 bases for V and 0 bases for J; bases not matched to a gene: 14. CDR1 and CDR2 from the germline V gene are SGHAT and FQDESV (reference sequence). TCRdb recomputed calls from the 5' RACE reads with MiXCR, one row per CDR3 protein. The table has under 900,000 distinct CDR3 sequences, 9% to 15% seen once. Everyone who donated was a healthy Caucasian. These data also formed part of another study, on yellow fever vaccine responses in identical twins.

The receptor comes from a woman aged 18-29 years in good health. Input material: PBMCs. The chain joins TRBV11-1 to TRBJ2-2, with 8 bases aligning to TRBD2. The chain's CDR3 is CASEGGLAPEANTGELFF. The CDR3 bases are TGTGCCAGCGAGGGAGGACTAGCCCCGGAAGCGAACACCGGGGAGCTGTTTTTT.